This T cell receptor beta chain was observed in a study of OX40 agonist ivuxolimab in advanced cancers. Overall study: In this trial design, patients received ivuxolimab intravenously at 0.01 to 10 mg/kg every 2 weeks. Prior anti-PD-1, anti-PD-L1 or anti-CTLA-4 therapy was allowed; 40% had some.

Using immunoSEQ multiplex PCR, the repertoire was profiled, and TCRdb retains in-frame clones only, with some absent. The table shows roughly 66,000 clones, with roughly 80% occurring only once. The CDR3 runs 13 residues. Germline V gives CDR1 SGHTA, CDR2 FQGNSA. The V gene lost 2 bases and the J gene lost 5 bases, with 10 bases spanning the gap. Material: CD4+ or CD8+ T cells sorted from blood, obtained in a trial of the OX40 agonist ivuxolimab. This clonotype was obtained from an adult with an advanced solid tumor such as melanoma, head and neck, liver or kidney cancer. V and J are TRBV7-2 and TRBJ2-7, with TRBD2 as a possible D gene (5 bases). The CDR3 is CASSLPGMNEQYF. CDR3 in DNA: TGTGCCAGCAGCTTACCGGGAATGAACGAGCAGTACTTC.